Listed here are 21 T cell receptor beta chains from one sample, sequenced in a study of breast tumors, draining lymph nodes, adjacent tissues. Axillary draining lymph nodes of breast cancer patients supplied the node samples. MiXCR, run by TCRdb on the multiplex PCR reads, gives a single entry per CDR3 protein. The table records about 130,000 distinct CDR3 sequences, 20% to 25% of them present only once. Sample: axillary lymph node tissue. All receptors come from a female donor with breast cancer. Some clones in this sample may be carry-over from other donors' samples.

Only one count was recorded for this clonotype. It may be a read error: a sequence one base away is much more abundant. The chain is built from TRBV20-1 and TRBJ1-3; TRBD1 matches 10 bases. Germline V gene data show CDR1 as DFQATT and CDR2 as SNEGSKA (reference sequence). The CDR3 is 17 residues long. The CDR3: CSARDIKGGTGAYTTYF. CDR3 nucleotides: TGCAGTGCTAGAGATATTAAGGGCGGGACAGGGGCCTACACCACATATTTT.

This clonotype was detected many times. The chain recombines TRBV12-3 or TRBV12-4 with TRBJ2-1; weak D call: TRBD2 (5 bases). Trimming removed 2 bases from V and 7 bases from J, with 9 bases in between. The CDR3 length is 13 residues. CDR3 sequence reads: CASSLNGGNEQFF. The CDR3 DNA reads as TGTGCCAGCAGTTTAAACGGCGGGAATGAGCAGTTCTTC.

As to this clonotype: A single base separates this from a much larger clone, so it may be a read error. The CDR3 protein is CASSVRAGEKLFF. The CDR3, as DNA: TGTGCTAGCAGCGTTCGGGCTGGTGAAAAACTGTTTTTT. This chain uses TRBV7-7 with TRBJ1-4, with D unresolved. From germline, CDR1 is SSHAT and CDR2 FNYEAQ (reference sequence). The CDR3 is 13 amino acids.

Regarding this clonotype: Being one base from a much bigger clone, this may be a read error. V usage is TRBV5-4 and J usage is TRBJ2-7, with 10 bases lining up with TRBD2. The germline V gene has CDR1 SGHNT and CDR2 YYREEE (reference sequence). The CDR3 has 15 amino acids. The CDR3 is CASSKTSGEIYERYF. As DNA, the CDR3 is TGTGCCAGCAGCAAAACTAGCGGGGAGATCTACGAGCGGTACTTC.

In this sample, this clonotype turned up many times. The chain carries TRBV7-2 and TRBJ2-1, with D perhaps TRBD1 or TRBD2 (5 bases each). The CDR3 length is 15 residues. Germline-derived CDR1 and CDR2 are SGHTA and FQGNSA. V shed 5 bases and J shed 4 bases, with 15 bases lying between them. This chain's CDR3 is CASSPTGTHYNEQFF. CDR3 DNA: TGTGCCAGCAGCCCAACCGGGACGCATTACAATGAGCAGTTCTTC. The variable domain in full, completed from reference TRBV7-2 and TRBJ2-1, reads GAGVSQSPSNKVTEKGKDVELRCDPISGHTALYWYRQSLGQGLEFLIYFQGNSAPDKSGLPSDRFSAERTGGSVSTLTIQRTQQEDSAVYLCASSPTGTHYNEQFFGPGTRLTVL.

Note on this clonotype: A much larger clone sits a single nucleotide away, making a read error possible. The rearrangement joins TRBV12-5 to TRBJ1-2; 11 bases are shared with TRBD1. The V segment lost 4 bases and the J segment 12 bases; nucleotides outside the gene matches: 10. This CDR3 is built from 14 residues. Germline CDR1 is LGHNT and CDR2 is FRNRAP. CDR3 nucleotides: TGTGCTAGTGGTTCCGGACAGGGGGCGAGAGGCCACACCTTC. Protein sequence: CASGSGQGARGHTF.

This clonotype has at least ten counts. The chain recombines TRBV15 with TRBJ1-5, with 10 bases aligning to TRBD1. V gave up 3 bases and J gave up 4 bases; unmatched junction bases: 0. In germline, CDR1 is LNHNV, CDR2 YYDKDF (reference sequence). This CDR3 is 14 amino acids long. The CDR3 nucleotides are TGTGCCACCAGCAGGGACAGGGGGAATCAGCCCCAGCATTTT. Translated: CATSRDRGNQPQHF.

This clonotype was seen many times. The chain couples TRBV5-1 to TRBJ1-6; weak D call: TRBD1 (5 bases). The V end was cut by 2 bases, the J end by 10 bases, with 19 bases between. Germline values: CDR1 SGHRS, CDR2 YFSETQ. The CDR3 extends over 16 amino acids. The CDR3 spells CASSLTSGLSVSPLHF. CDR3 nucleotide sequence: TGCGCCAGCAGCTTAACCTCGGGACTTTCCGTGTCACCCCTCCACTTT.

The sample holds many counts of this clonotype. This chain links TRBV27 with TRBJ2-7, with D possibly being TRBD1 or TRBD2 (5 bases each). The ends were cut back, 6 bases at V and 2 bases at J, with 14 bases in the middle. There are 14 residues in the CDR3. Looked up from germline, CDR1 is MNHEY and CDR2 is SMNVEV (reference sequence). As DNA, the CDR3 is TGTGCCAGCAGCCCCGGGACCACAACCTACGAGCAGTACTTC. Residues: CASSPGTTTYEQYF.

This clonotype was recorded many times. The J gene is TRBJ1-5, the V gene TRBV24-1, with D maybe TRBD1 (6 bases). The CDR3 length is 14 residues. The germline gives CDR1 KGHDR, CDR2 SFDVKD. V lost 5 bases and J 9 bases, leaving 16 bases between the germline ends. The chain's CDR3 is CATSAWDTDRPQHF. CDR3 nucleotides: TGTGCCACCAGTGCCTGGGACACCGATCGGCCCCAGCATTTT.

This chain connects TRBV20-1 to TRBJ2-7; 16 bases align to TRBD2. The CDR3 has 22 residues. The junction had 19 bases not matched to a gene; V was cut back by 0 bases and J by 2 bases. Germline CDR1 and CDR2: DFQATT and SNEGSKA (reference sequence). The CDR3 DNA sequence: TGCAGTGCTAGAGAAAGGTATAAGCCGGGACTAGCGGGAGGGCCGTTAGCCTACGAGCAGTACTTC. This gives the protein CSARERYKPGLAGGPLAYEQYF.

This clonotype was observed at least ten times. J is TRBJ2-1 and V is TRBV12-3 or TRBV12-4; 7 nucleotides line up with TRBD1. The CDR3 has 15 amino acids. V was clipped by 6 bases and J by 3 bases; unmatched bases: 8. Here the CDR3 reads CASRLTGANYNEQFF. The DNA for the CDR3 is TGTGCCAGCAGGCTAACAGGGGCGAACTACAATGAGCAGTTCTTC.

In regard to this clonotype: A read error may explain this, as a much larger clone is one base away. J is TRBJ2-2 and V is TRBV9; possible D gene TRBD1, 7 bases. V was clipped by 3 bases and J by 0 bases, with 15 bases between them. The germline CDR1 and CDR2 sequences are SGDLS and YYNGEE. The CDR3 extends over 17 amino acids. The CDR3 sequence: CASSAGGGGANTGELFF. CDR3 bases: TGTGCCAGCAGCGCAGGGGGTGGCGGGGCGAACACCGGGGAGCTGTTTTTT.

This clonotype was observed many times. The rearrangement uses TRBV12-3 or TRBV12-4 and TRBJ2-6; TRBD2 matches at 7 bases. V shed 2 bases and J 0 bases; nucleotides not matched to a gene: 4. This CDR3 is 17 amino acids long. This CDR3 reads CASSLWSGGSGANVLTF. CDR3 in DNA: TGTGCCAGCAGTTTATGGTCGGGGGGCTCTGGGGCCAACGTCCTGACTTTC.

The table lists this clonotype with many counts. The CDR3 is CASSQALAGYEQYF. The CDR3 nucleotides are TGTGCCAGCAGCCAAGCTCTAGCGGGGTACGAGCAGTACTTC. The chain recombines TRBV4-2 with TRBJ2-7; TRBD2 agrees at 9 bases. V shed 1 base and J 4 bases; nucleotides not matched to a gene: 2. Looked up from germline, CDR1 is LGHNA and CDR2 is YNFKEQ. This CDR3 has 14 residues.

This clonotype was counted between two and nine times. This chain joins TRBV28 and TRBJ2-1; perhaps TRBD2 as D (5 bases). Germline V CDR1 and CDR2: MDHEN, SYDVKM. The CDR3 totals 12 residues. V shed 10 bases and J shed 0 bases, with 7 bases lying between them. The CDR3 DNA reads as TGTGCCATAGGGAGCTCCTACAATGAGCAGTTCTTC. Amino acid sequence: CAIGSSYNEQFF. Full variable domain (missing parts from reference TRBV28 and TRBJ2-1): DVKVTQSSRYLVKRTGEKVFLECVQDMDHENMFWYRQDPGLGLRLIYFSYDVKMKEKGDIPEGYSVSREKKERFSLILESASTNQTSMYLCAIGSSYNEQFFGPGTRLTVL.

Concerning this clonotype itself: A much larger clone sits a single nucleotide away, making a read error possible. The chain recombines TRBV7-9 with TRBJ1-2; D perhaps matches TRBD1 (6 bases). The germline V gene has CDR1 SEHNR and CDR2 FQNEAQ (reference sequence). The CDR3 totals 16 residues. V was shortened by 4 bases and J by 4 bases, with 19 bases between the two germline ends. This CDR3 reads CASSSESFGTSYGYTF. The DNA of the CDR3 is TGTGCCAGCAGCTCAGAGTCTTTCGGGACAAGCTATGGCTACACCTTC.

Details on this clonotype: A much larger clone differs by one base, so this may be a read error. This rearrangement joins TRBV7-3 to TRBJ2-2; D call uncertain. Germline V gene sequence: CDR1 SGHTA, CDR2 FQGTGA. V was trimmed by 0 bases and J by 6 bases, leaving 17 bases between them. The CDR3 contains 17 residues. The CDR3 DNA reads TGTGCCAGCAGCTTAACGTTACAGCATAGTAGAGCCGGGGAGCTGTTTTTT. Amino acid sequence: CASSLTLQHSRAGELFF.

This clonotype was picked up many times. The chain couples TRBV6-5 to TRBJ2-3, with 9 bases matching TRBD2. The CDR3 contains 16 residues. Germline CDR1 reads MNHEY; CDR2 reads SVGAGI. J lost 3 bases, V lost 6 bases, and 10 bases had no gene match. In DNA, the CDR3 is TGTGCCAGCAGCCCTGCGGGAGCGGGAGGAACAGATACGCAGTATTTT. Residues: CASSPAGAGGTDTQYF.

With regard to this clonotype: A clone one base away is much larger, so this may be a read error. A read error is likely, as this CDR3 ends without the conserved phenylalanine or tryptophan. This sequence joins TRBV7-6 and TRBJ1-5, with D hard to call. Trimming removed 0 bases at V and 1 base at J, with 4 bases between. The germline CDR1 and CDR2 sequences are SGHVS and FNYEAQ. The CDR3 contains 14 residues. The CDR3 protein is CASSLAPSNQPQHL. The CDR3 DNA reads TGTGCCAGCAGCTTAGCGCCCAGCAATCAGCCCCAGCATTTA.

The chain combines TRBV18 with TRBJ2-6, with 9 bases matching TRBD1. Germline CDR1 KGHSH, CDR2 LQKENI. V dropped 3 bases and J dropped 0; count of bases not matched to a gene: 3. This CDR3 comprises 17 residues. CDR3 nucleotide sequence: TGTGCCAGCTCACCCCGGGACAGGGCCTCTGGGGCCAACGTCCTGACTTTC. Protein sequence: CASSPRDRASGANVLTF.